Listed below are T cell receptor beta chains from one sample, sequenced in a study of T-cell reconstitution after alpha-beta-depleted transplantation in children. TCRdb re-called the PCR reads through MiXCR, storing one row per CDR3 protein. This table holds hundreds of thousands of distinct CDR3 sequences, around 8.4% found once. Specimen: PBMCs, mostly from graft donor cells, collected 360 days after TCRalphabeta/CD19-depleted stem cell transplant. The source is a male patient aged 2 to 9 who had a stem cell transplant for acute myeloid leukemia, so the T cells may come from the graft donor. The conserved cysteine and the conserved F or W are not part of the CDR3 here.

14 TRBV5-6 ASSPNVGANTGELF
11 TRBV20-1 SAGQGSFYEQY
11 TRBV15 ATSRATNEKLF
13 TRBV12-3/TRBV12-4 ASSFRGGMNTEAF
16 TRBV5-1 ASSLGPHRVTYAYEQY
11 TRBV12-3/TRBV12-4 ASSSSTYTEAF
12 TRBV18 ASSPTGQDYEQY
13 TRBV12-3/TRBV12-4 ASSLTSGNTGELF
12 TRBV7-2 ASSLMDNYQPQH
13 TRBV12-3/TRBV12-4 ASSRGQGHTGELF
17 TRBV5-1 ASSFIGATSGLFTGELF
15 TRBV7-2 ASSLLAGASLTGELF
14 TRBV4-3 ASSQDRVGQSYEQY
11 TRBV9 ASSVGADYGYT
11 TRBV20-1 SVPNWGDPEAF
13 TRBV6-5 ASSYPGGGTDTQY
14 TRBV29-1 SVEKPGQRGLETQY
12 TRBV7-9 ASSWARYTGELF
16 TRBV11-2 ASSLSRGFAGGSYEQY
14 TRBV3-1 ASTLKVRHLQETQY
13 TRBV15 ATSGVPTAGQPQH
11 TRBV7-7 ASSPLLADTQY
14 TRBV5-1 ASSFPGRSNTGELF
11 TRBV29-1 SVTGGIGQPQH
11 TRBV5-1 ASSLNGHETQY
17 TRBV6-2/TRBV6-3 ASSYSGGDGRHSNQPQH
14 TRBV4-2 ASSHYQTGGDQPQH
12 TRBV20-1 SARRTSHYNEQF
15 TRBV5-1 ASSGGIWPRYQETQY
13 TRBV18 ASSPPYTARRGYT
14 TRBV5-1 ASSLATGKGQETQY
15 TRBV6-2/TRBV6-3 ASRLVVAGGVSHEQY
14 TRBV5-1 ASSPGQGRSTGELF
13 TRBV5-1 ASSFGSAVDNEQF
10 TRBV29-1 SVETGIPGYT
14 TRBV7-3 ASSPGGDRDAYGYT
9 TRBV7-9 ASSFGREAF
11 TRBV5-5 ASSWTGGTELF
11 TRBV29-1 SVAEYRGYEQY
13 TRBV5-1 ASSLGSAGTDTQY
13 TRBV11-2 ASSLVGLFQETQY
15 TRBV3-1 ASSQADRGWERETQY
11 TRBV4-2 ASSQREDQPQH
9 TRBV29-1 SAHGTGELF
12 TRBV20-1 SALGDRGRTEAF
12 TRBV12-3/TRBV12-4 ASTPGQGMDGYT
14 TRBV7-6 ASSRGLAASYNEQF
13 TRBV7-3 ASSEMAQGHYEQY
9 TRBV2 ASSGGFGYT